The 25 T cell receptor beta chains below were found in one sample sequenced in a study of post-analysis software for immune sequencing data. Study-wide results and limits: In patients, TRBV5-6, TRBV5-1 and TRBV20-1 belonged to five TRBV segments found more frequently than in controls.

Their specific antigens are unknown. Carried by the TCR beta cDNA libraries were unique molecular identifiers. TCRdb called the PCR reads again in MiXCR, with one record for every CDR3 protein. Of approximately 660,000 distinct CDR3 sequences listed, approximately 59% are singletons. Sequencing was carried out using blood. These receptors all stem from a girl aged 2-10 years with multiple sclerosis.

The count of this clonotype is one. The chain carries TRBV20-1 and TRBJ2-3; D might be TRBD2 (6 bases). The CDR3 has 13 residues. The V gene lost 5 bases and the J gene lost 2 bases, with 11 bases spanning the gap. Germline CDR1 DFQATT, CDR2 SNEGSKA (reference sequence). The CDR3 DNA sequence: TGCAGTGCTGGGCGGAGGGACACAGATACGCAGTATTTT. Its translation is CSAGRRDTDTQYF.

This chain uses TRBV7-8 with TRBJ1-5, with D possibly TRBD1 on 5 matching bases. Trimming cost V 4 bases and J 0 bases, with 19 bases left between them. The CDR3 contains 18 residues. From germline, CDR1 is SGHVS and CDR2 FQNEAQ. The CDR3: CASSSGTGGGYSNQPQHF. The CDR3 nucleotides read TGTGCCAGCAGCTCGGGGACCGGGGGGGGGTATAGCAATCAGCCCCAGCATTTT.

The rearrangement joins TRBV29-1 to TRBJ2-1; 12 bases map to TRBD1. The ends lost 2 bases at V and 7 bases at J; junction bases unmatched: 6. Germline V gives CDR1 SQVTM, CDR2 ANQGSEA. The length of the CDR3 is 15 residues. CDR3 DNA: TGCAGCGTTGAATTTGTGGGACAGGGGGCTAATGAGCAGTTCTTC. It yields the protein CSVEFVGQGANEQFF.

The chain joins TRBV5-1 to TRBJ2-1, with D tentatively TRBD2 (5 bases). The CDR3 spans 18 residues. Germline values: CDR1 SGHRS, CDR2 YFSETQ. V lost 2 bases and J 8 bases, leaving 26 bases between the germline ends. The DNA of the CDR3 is TGCGCCAGCAGCTTAACCATCTTGGACTCCTGGTTTGGGGATGAGCAGTTCTTC. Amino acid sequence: CASSLTILDSWFGDEQFF.

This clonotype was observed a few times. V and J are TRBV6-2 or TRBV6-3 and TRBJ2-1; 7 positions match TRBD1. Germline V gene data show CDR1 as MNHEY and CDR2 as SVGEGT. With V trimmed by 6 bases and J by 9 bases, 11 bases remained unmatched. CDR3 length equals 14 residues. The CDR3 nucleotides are TGTGCCAGCAGCCTGGGACAGTCCTTCGTTGAGCAGTTCTTC. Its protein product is CASSLGQSFVEQFF.

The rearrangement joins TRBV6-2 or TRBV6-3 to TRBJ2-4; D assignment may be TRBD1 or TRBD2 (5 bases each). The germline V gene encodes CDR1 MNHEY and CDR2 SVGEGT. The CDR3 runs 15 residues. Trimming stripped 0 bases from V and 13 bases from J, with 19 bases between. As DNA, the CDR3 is TGTGCCAGCAGTTACTCGAGTGGGACCTCCTACGGGCAGTACTTC. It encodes CASSYSSGTSYGQYF.

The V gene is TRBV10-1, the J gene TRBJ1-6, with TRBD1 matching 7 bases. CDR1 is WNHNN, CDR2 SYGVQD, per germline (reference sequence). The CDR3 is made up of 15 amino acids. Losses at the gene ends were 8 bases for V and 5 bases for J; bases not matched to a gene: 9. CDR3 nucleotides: TGCGCCAGCGGCGACAGGGTGCGGCATAATTCACCCCTCCACTTT. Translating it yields CASGDRVRHNSPLHF.

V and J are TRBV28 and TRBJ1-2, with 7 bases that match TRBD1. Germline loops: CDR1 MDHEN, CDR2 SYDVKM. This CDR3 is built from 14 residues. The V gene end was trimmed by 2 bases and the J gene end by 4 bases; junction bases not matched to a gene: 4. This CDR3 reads CASSLGTDLYGYTF. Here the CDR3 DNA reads TGTGCCAGCAGTTTAGGGACAGACCTCTATGGCTACACCTTC.

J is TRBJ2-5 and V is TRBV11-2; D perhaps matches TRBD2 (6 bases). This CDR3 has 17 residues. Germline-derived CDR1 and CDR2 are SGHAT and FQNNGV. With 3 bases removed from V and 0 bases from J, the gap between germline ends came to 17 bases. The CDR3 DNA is TGTGCCAGCAGCTTTTGGGCTAGCGAGCAGTACCAAGAGACCCAGTACTTC. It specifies CASSFWASEQYQETQYF.

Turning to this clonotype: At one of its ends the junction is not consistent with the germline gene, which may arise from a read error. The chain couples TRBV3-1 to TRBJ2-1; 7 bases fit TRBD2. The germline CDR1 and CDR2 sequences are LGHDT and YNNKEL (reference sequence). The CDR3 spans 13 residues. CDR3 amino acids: CASSPGTNNEQFF. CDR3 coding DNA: TGCGCCAGCAGCCCCGGGACTAACAATGAGCAGTTCTTC.

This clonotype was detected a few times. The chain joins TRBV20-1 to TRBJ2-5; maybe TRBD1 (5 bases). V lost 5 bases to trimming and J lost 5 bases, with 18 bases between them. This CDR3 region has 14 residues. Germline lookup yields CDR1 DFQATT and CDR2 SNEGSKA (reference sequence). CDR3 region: CSAHKGQGDETQYF. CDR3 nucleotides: TGCAGTGCTCATAAGGGGCAGGGTGACGAGACCCAGTACTTC.

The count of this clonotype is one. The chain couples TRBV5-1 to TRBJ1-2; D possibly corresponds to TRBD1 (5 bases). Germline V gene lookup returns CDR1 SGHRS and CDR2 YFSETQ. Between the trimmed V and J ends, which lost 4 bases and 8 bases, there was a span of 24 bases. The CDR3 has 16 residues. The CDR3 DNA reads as TGCGCCAGCAGCGGGATGCTTTTGGGGCAGCTTGAGGGCTACACCTTC. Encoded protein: CASSGMLLGQLEGYTF.

The CDR3 bases are TGTGCCAGCAGTTTGTGGGCGGGGCAGCCCCAGCATTTT. Residues: CASSLWAGQPQHF. The chain recombines TRBV27 with TRBJ1-5; no definite D call. The CDR3 is made up of 13 amino acids. The V end lost 3 bases, the J end lost 7 bases, and 10 bases lay between the germline ends. CDR1 and CDR2 (germline): MNHEY, SMNVEV (reference sequence).

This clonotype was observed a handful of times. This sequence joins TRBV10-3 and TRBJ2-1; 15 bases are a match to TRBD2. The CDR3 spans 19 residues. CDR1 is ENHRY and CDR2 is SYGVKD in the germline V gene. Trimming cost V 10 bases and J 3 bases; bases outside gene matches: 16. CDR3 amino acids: CANFDLGTSGRRIYNEQFF. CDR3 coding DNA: TGTGCCAACTTCGACCTCGGGACTAGCGGGAGGAGGATCTACAATGAGCAGTTCTTC.

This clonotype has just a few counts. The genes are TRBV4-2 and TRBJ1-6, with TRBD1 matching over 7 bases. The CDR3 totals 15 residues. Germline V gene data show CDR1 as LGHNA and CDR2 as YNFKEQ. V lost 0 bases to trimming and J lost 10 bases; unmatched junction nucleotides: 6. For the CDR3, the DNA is TGTGCCAGCAGCCAAGAAGGGGGCGGGCGCTCACCCCTCCACTTT. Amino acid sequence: CASSQEGGGRSPLHF.

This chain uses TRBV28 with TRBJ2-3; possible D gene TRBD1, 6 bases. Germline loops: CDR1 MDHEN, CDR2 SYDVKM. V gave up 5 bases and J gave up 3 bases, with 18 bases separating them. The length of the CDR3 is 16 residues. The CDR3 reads CASSAPGHPRTDTQYF. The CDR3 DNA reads TGTGCCAGCAGTGCGCCGGGACATCCGAGGACAGATACGCAGTATTTT.

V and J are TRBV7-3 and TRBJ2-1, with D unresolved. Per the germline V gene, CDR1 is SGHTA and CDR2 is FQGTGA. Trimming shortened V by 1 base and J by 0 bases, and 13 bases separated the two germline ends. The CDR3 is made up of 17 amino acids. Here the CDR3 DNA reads TGTGCCAGCAGCTTAAGTCCGGTGCCTCTCTCCTACAATGAGCAGTTCTTC. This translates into CASSLSPVPLSYNEQFF.

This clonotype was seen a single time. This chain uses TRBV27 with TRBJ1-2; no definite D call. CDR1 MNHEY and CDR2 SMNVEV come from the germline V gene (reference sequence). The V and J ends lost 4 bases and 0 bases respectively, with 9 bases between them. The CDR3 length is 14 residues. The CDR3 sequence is CASSSRLSNYGYTF. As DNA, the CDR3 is TGTGCCAGCAGTTCGAGACTGTCTAACTATGGCTACACCTTC.

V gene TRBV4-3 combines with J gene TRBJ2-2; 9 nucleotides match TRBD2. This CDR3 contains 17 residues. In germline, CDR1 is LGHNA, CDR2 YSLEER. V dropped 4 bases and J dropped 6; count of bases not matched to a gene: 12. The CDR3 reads CASSPLGTSRSSGELFF. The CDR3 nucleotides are TGCGCCAGCAGCCCCCTGGGGACTAGCAGGTCGTCCGGGGAGCTGTTTTTT.

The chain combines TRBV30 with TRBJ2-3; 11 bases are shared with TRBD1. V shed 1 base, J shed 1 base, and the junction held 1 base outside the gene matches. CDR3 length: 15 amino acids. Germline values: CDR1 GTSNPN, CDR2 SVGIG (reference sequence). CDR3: CAWSGGQGGTDTQYF. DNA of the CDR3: TGTGCCTGGAGTGGGGGACAGGGGGGCACAGATACGCAGTATTTT.

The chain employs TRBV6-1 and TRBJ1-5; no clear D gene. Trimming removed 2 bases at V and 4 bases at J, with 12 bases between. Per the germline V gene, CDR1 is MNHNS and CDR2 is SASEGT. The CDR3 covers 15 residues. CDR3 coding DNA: TGTGCCAGCAGTGAAAGGGCGGCGGCTAATCAGCCCCAGCATTTT. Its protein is CASSERAAANQPQHF.

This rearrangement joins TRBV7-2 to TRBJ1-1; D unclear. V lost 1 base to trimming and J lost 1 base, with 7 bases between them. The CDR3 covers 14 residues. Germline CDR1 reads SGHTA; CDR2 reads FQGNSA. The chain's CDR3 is CASSLVVGNTEAFF. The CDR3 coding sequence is TGTGCCAGCAGCTTAGTAGTTGGGAACACTGAAGCTTTCTTT.

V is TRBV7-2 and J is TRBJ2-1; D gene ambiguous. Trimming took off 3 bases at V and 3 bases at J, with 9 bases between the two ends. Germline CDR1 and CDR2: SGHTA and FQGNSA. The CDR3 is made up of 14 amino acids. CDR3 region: CASSLADFYNEQFF. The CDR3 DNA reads TGTGCCAGCAGCTTGGCGGATTTCTACAATGAGCAGTTCTTC.

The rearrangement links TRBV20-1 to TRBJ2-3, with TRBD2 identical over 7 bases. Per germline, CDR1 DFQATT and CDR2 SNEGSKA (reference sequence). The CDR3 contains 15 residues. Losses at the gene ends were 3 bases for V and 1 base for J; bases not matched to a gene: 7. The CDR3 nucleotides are TGCAGTGCTAGCCGCGCGAGCGGGGGCACAGATACGCAGTATTTT. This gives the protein CSASRASGGTDTQYF.

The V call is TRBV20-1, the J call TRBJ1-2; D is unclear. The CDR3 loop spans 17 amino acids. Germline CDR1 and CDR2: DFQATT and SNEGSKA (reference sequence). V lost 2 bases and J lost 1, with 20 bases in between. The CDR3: CSARWALTSPLNYGYTF. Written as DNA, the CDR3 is TGCAGTGCTAGATGGGCCCTTACAAGTCCCCTTAACTATGGCTACACCTTC.